These 8 T cell receptor beta chains were sequenced from one sample in a study of T cells in tuberculosis. Documented time point: new active TB diagnosis, blood taken before or within 7 days of starting treatment. Assay: immunoSEQ multiplex PCR; the TCRdb copy retains only in-frame clones and omits some. The sample shows tens of thousands of clones, roughly 96% of them seen only once. The sample here was PBMCs, taken at tuberculosis diagnosis. The receptors here all came from an adult with tuberculosis.

The chain combines TRBV2 with TRBJ2-5; 7 positions match TRBD1. J lost 1 base, V lost 4 bases, and 3 bases had no gene match. Per the germline V gene, CDR1 is SNHLY and CDR2 is FYNNEI. The CDR3 runs 14 residues. The CDR3 reads CASSAGTVQETQYF. CDR3 nucleotides: TGTGCCAGCAGTGCCGGGACAGTCCAAGAGACCCAGTACTTC.

V usage is TRBV30 and J usage is TRBJ1-6; D is possibly TRBD1 (5 bases). The germline V gene has CDR1 GTSNPN and CDR2 SVGIG (reference sequence). The V gene lost 5 bases and the J gene lost 7 bases, with 15 bases spanning the gap. The CDR3 sequence is 14 residues long. The CDR3 coding sequence is TGTGCCTGGTCGGCGGGGCAGCGAAATTCACCCCTCCACTTT. This sequence encodes CAWSAGQRNSPLHF.

V usage is TRBV29-1 and J usage is TRBJ2-3, with 8 bases lining up with TRBD1. The length of the CDR3 is 13 residues. Germline V gives CDR1 SQVTM, CDR2 ANQGSEA. The junction had 5 bases not matched to a gene; V was cut back by 4 bases and J by 5 bases. The CDR3 region has the DNA TGCAGCGTTGCTACAGGGGGAAAAGATACGCAGTATTTT. This translates into CSVATGGKDTQYF.

The chain links TRBV7-9 to TRBJ2-5; weak D call: TRBD1 (5 bases). V was cut by 4 bases and J by 3 bases, with 21 bases left in between. Germline V gives CDR1 SEHNR, CDR2 FQNEAQ (reference sequence). The CDR3 contains 17 residues. CDR3 in amino acids: CASSWRLQGRGEETQYF. The CDR3 nucleotides read TGTGCCAGCAGCTGGCGCTTGCAGGGAAGAGGTGAAGAGACCCAGTACTTC. The full variable domain, with the rest looked up from reference TRBV7-9 and TRBJ2-5, is DTGVSQNPRHKITKRGQNVTFRCDPISEHNRLYWYRQTLGQGPEFLTYFQNEAQLEKSRLLSDRFSAERPKGSFSTLEIQRTEQGDSAMYLCASSWRLQGRGEETQYFGPGTRLLVL.

The rearrangement uses TRBV7-6 and TRBJ2-7, with unresolved D. CDR3 length: 14 amino acids. Germline assignment: CDR1 SGHVS and CDR2 FNYEAQ. Between the trimmed V and J ends, which lost 1 base and 0 bases, there was a span of 7 bases. The chain's CDR3 is CASSLGLHSYEQYF. The CDR3 DNA follows: TGTGCCAGCAGCTTAGGACTCCACTCCTACGAGCAGTACTTC.

V is TRBV5-1 and J is TRBJ2-3; D perhaps matches TRBD2 (6 bases). Germline V gene lookup returns CDR1 SGHRS and CDR2 YFSETQ. The length of the CDR3 is 16 residues. V lost 3 bases and J lost 4, with 18 bases in between. CDR3 coding DNA: TGCGCCAGCAGCTCGGGACTCACATATACACCAGATACGCAGTATTTT. As protein: CASSSGLTYTPDTQYF.

A single count supports this clone. CDR3 nucleotides: TGTGCCAGCAGCGTATTAGCTAGCGGGAACTACAATGAGCAGTTCTTC. Its translation: CASSVLASGNYNEQFF. The rearrangement joins TRBV9 to TRBJ2-1; TRBD2 aligns across 9 bases. V trimming: 1 base; J trimming: 3 bases; junction bases outside the gene matches: 5. The CDR3 runs to 16 residues. CDR1 SGDLS and CDR2 YYNGEE come from the germline V gene.

This chain joins TRBV6-1 and TRBJ2-7; D is undetermined. There are 12 residues in the CDR3. V was trimmed by 6 bases and J by 3 bases, leaving 9 bases between them. The V gene's germline CDR1 is MNHNS and CDR2 SASEGT. CDR3 DNA sequence: TGTGCCAGCAGCCAACTGTACTACGAGCAGTACTTC. Its translation: CASSQLYYEQYF.